The 10 T cell receptor beta chains presented below share a single source sample, sequenced in a study of T-cell reconstitution after alpha-beta-depleted transplantation in children. Unique molecular identifiers tagged the TCRbeta library. TCRdb passed the PCR reads through MiXCR, listing each CDR3 protein once. The sample has under 450,000 distinct CDR3 sequences, around 15% seen once; the top ten hold roughly 29%. The sequencing used PBMCs, mostly from graft donor cells, collected 360 days after TCRalphabeta/CD19-depleted stem cell transplant. The receptors come from a boy less than two years old who had a stem cell transplant for Wiskott-Aldrich syndrome, so the T cells may come from the graft donor.

A few counts support this clonotype. J is TRBJ2-1 and V is TRBV4-3; 9 positions match TRBD2. The ends lost 0 bases at V and 4 bases at J; junction bases unmatched: 13. The CDR3 runs to 19 residues. The germline V gene encodes CDR1 LGHNA and CDR2 YSLEER. The CDR3 DNA reads TGCGCCAGCAGCCAAGAAAATTTCCCCGGGACTAGCCGTTACAATGAGCAGTTCTTC. Translated: CASSQENFPGTSRYNEQFF.

This clonotype was detected only a few times. V is TRBV24-1 and J is TRBJ2-7, with a weak D call TRBD1 (6 bases). CDR3 size: 13 residues. The germline V gene has CDR1 KGHDR and CDR2 SFDVKD. Trimming shortened V by 3 bases and J by 9 bases, and 14 bases separated the two germline ends. The chain's CDR3 is CATSDPYRVGQYF. The CDR3 DNA sequence: TGTGCCACCAGTGATCCCTACAGGGTTGGGCAGTACTTC.

The V gene is TRBV10-3, the J gene TRBJ2-7; TRBD1 matches 10 bases. V trimming: 7 bases; J trimming: 2 bases; junction bases outside the gene matches: 5. Germline V gene data show CDR1 as ENHRY and CDR2 as SYGVKD. The CDR3 loop spans 14 amino acids. Here the CDR3 reads CAIKGTGEPYEQYF. In DNA, the CDR3 is TGTGCCATCAAGGGGACAGGGGAGCCCTACGAGCAGTACTTC.

The chain couples TRBV5-1 to TRBJ2-5, with D possibly being TRBD2 (6 bases). V lost 3 bases, J lost 2 bases, and 14 bases lay in between. The germline gives CDR1 SGHRS, CDR2 YFSETQ. This CDR3 region has 15 residues. This CDR3 reads CASSYAGTFQETQYF. The CDR3 DNA is TGCGCCAGCAGCTACGCCGGGACTTTTCAAGAGACCCAGTACTTC.

This rearrangement joins TRBV18 to TRBJ2-2; the D call may be TRBD1 or TRBD2 (5 bases each). Germline V CDR1 and CDR2: KGHSH, LQKENI. The V end was cut by 2 bases, the J end by 4 bases, with 14 bases between. The CDR3 sequence is 16 residues long. The CDR3 DNA is TGTGCCAGCTCACCAATGGGACGGATTTTCACCGGGGAGCTGTTTTTT. Encoded protein: CASSPMGRIFTGELFF.

The J gene is TRBJ2-2, the V gene TRBV5-6, with 9 bases lining up with TRBD1. Looked up from germline, CDR1 is SGHDT and CDR2 is YYEEEE. After removal of 0 bases from V and 0 bases from J, the junction contained 6 bases not matched to a gene. The CDR3 sequence is 18 residues long. The CDR3 DNA is TGTGCCAGCAGCTTGGTACAGGGGGCGCGTCCGAACACCGGGGAGCTGTTTTTT. Its translation: CASSLVQGARPNTGELFF.

The gene calls are TRBV19 and TRBJ2-2; no clear D. The V gene's germline CDR1 is LNHDA and CDR2 SQIVND (reference sequence). Trimming stripped 7 bases from V and 0 bases from J, with 18 bases between. The CDR3 sequence is 17 residues long. In DNA, the CDR3 is TGTGCCAGTAAGAACAGAAGCCACCTCTCGAACACCGGGGAGCTGTTTTTT. As protein: CASKNRSHLSNTGELFF.

This clonotype was picked up a small number of times. V is TRBV5-1 and J is TRBJ2-1; D is unresolved. In germline, CDR1 is SGHRS, CDR2 YFSETQ. The CDR3 contains 14 residues. The V and J ends lost 0 bases and 0 bases respectively, with 4 bases between them. The CDR3 nucleotides read TGCGCCAGCAGCTTGGTTCTCTCCTACAATGAGCAGTTCTTC. Its protein is CASSLVLSYNEQFF.

This clonotype was found a few times. The chain recombines TRBV12-3 or TRBV12-4 with TRBJ2-7; 7 nucleotides align to TRBD1. The V and J ends lost 6 bases and 10 bases, in that order; junction bases with no gene match: 9. The CDR3 is 12 amino acids. CDR3 amino acids: CASSSSGTAQYF. The CDR3 DNA reads as TGTGCCAGCAGCTCTTCCGGGACAGCACAGTACTTC.

The chain employs TRBV4-3 and TRBJ2-7, with a weak D call TRBD1 (6 bases). The V and J ends lost 1 base and 4 bases respectively, with 17 bases between them. Germline CDR1 reads LGHNA; CDR2 reads YSLEER. This CDR3 has 16 residues. The CDR3 reads CASSQVSGVRRYEQYF. CDR3 nucleotide sequence: TGCGCCAGCAGCCAAGTCTCAGGGGTACGCAGATACGAGCAGTACTTC.